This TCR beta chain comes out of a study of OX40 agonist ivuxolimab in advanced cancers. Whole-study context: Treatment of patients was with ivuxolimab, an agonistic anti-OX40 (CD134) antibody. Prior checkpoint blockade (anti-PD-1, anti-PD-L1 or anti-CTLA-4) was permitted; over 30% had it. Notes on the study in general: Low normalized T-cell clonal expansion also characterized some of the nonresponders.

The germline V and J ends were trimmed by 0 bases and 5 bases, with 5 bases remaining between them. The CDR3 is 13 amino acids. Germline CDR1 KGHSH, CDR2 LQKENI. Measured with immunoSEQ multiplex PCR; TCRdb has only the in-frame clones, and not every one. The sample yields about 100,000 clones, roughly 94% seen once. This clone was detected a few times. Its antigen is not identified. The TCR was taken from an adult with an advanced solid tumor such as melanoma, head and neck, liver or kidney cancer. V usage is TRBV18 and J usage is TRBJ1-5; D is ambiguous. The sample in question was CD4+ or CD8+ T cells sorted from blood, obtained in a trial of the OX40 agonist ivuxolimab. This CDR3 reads CASSPPGDQPQHF. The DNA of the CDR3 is TGTGCCAGCTCACCACCCGGAGATCAGCCCCAGCATTTT.